This TCR beta chain was found in a study of Ad26.COV2.S vaccination and SARS-CoV-2 variants. This clone has just one count. The sample's treatment: roughly 19 received Ad26.COV2.S at low or high dose, single or two shots; roughly five received placebo; per-sample allocation not given. Specimens were obtained on day 63 following the first vaccine or placebo injection. The method was immunoSEQ multiplex PCR; TCRdb's version includes in-frame clones alone and lacks a portion of them. The data contain fewer than 600,000 clones, around 89% of them singletons. V was trimmed by 5 bases and J by 10 bases, leaving 14 bases between them. The CDR3 covers 13 residues. Germline V lookup: CDR1 SGHDN, CDR2 FVKESK.

The sequencing here drew on peripheral blood, taken in a trial of Ad26.COV2.S vaccine versus placebo. The chain uses TRBV14 and TRBJ1-4; D unclear. The receptor was isolated from a person between 18 and 60 years old who received the Ad26.COV2.S COVID-19 vaccine or a placebo. CDR3 protein: CASSSGPGLKLFF. For the CDR3, the DNA is TGTGCCAGCAGCTCGGGTCCCGGCCTAAAACTGTTTTTT.